The 21 T cell receptor beta chains reported below all come from one sample, sequenced in a study of shared clonotypes between healthy human individuals (dated by TCRdb to the early 2020s). CD8 naive samples consisted of CD45RO-negative cells that were positively selected for CCR7, yielding a CD45RA+CCR7+ population without TemRA cells. Library prep was done by the immunoSEQ multiplex PCR assay. This immuneACCESS table, as held by TCRdb, lists in-frame sequences with V and J called but not all clones. Of the missing ones, under half trace to an unresolved V gene in checked studies; the others have no known cause. This sample comprises about 2.1 million clones, approximately 92% of them detected only once. The ten largest clones capture about 1.7% of the sample. The sequenced sample was naive CD8+ T cells from PBMCs. What this sample's cell subset or site label stands for: CD45RA+CCR7+. The receptors derive from a man younger than 30 in good health. Some clones in this sample may be carry-over from other donors' samples.

The count of this clone is one. The chain recombines TRBV29-1 with TRBJ2-7; possible D gene TRBD1, 5 bases. V dropped 4 bases and J dropped 0 bases, with 16 bases sitting between them. The CDR3 sequence is 15 residues long. Germline V gives CDR1 SQVTM, CDR2 ANQGSEA. In DNA, the CDR3 is TGCAGCGTTGTTCTGGGGTCAGGGTTCTCCTACGAGCAGTACTTC. Translated: CSVVLGSGFSYEQYF.

J is TRBJ2-2 and V is TRBV5-4; TRBD1 matches 11 bases. Germline V CDR1 and CDR2: SGHNT, YYREEE (reference sequence). With V trimmed by 2 bases and J by 11 bases, 2 bases remained unmatched. CDR3 length: 13 amino acids. The CDR3 spells CASSFGTGGELFF. DNA for the CDR3: TGTGCCAGCAGCTTTGGGACAGGGGGAGAGCTGTTTTTT.

CDR3 coding DNA: TGTGCCACGGGGTCCGGTGTCCTGACTTTC. Amino acid sequence: CATGSGVLTF. V usage is TRBV7-6 and J usage is TRBJ2-6, with D perhaps TRBD2 (5 bases). The CDR3 consists of 10 residues. V lost 10 bases and J lost 13, with 11 bases in between. The germline V gene has CDR1 SGHVS and CDR2 FNYEAQ.

V gene TRBV7-8 combines with J gene TRBJ2-7; D tentatively reads TRBD1 or TRBD2 (5 bases each). V was clipped by 5 bases and J by 7 bases, with 18 bases between them. Germline lookup yields CDR1 SGHVS and CDR2 FQNEAQ. The CDR3 consists of 14 residues. The DNA for the CDR3 is TGTGCCAGCAGCACTCTCGGGGCTCAGGAAGAGCAGTACTTC. Amino acids: CASSTLGAQEEQYF.

The chain recombines TRBV11-2 with TRBJ2-4; 9 bases are shared with TRBD1. V gave up 4 bases and J gave up 7 bases; unmatched junction bases: 11. In germline, CDR1 is SGHAT, CDR2 FQNNGV. This CDR3 is built from 16 residues. The CDR3 reads CASSYFRGQGANIQYF. Here the CDR3 DNA reads TGTGCCAGCAGCTACTTCAGGGGACAGGGTGCCAACATTCAGTACTTC.

The chain's CDR3 is CAIAQNRGRGTPEAFF. CDR3 in DNA: TGTGCCATTGCGCAGAACAGGGGGCGCGGAACCCCTGAAGCTTTCTTT. The V gene is TRBV9, the J gene TRBJ1-1; TRBD1 agrees at 9 bases. Looked up from germline, CDR1 is SGDLS and CDR2 is YYNGEE. The CDR3 extends over 16 amino acids. Unmatched junction bases numbered 18, after V lost 9 bases and J lost 6 bases.

The rearrangement joins TRBV19 to TRBJ1-1; D call uncertain. V was trimmed by 3 bases and J by 3 bases, leaving 14 bases between them. The CDR3 is made up of 15 amino acids. Germline loops: CDR1 LNHDA, CDR2 SQIVND (reference sequence). The chain's CDR3 is CASSIPSGTYTEAFF. CDR3 nucleotides: TGTGCCAGTAGTATCCCTTCGGGAACTTACACTGAAGCTTTCTTT.

V gene TRBV11-3 combines with J gene TRBJ2-7, with D perhaps matching TRBD1 or TRBD2 (6 bases each). Germline V lookup: CDR1 SGHNT, CDR2 YENEEA. V lost 3 bases to trimming and J lost 6 bases, with 15 bases between them. This CDR3 has 14 amino acids. CDR3 nucleotides: TGTGCCAGCAGCTTCGGGGGCAGGCTGTCCGAGCAGTACTTC. Translated, it gives CASSFGGRLSEQYF.

The rearrangement uses TRBV4-3 and TRBJ2-7; the D is unclear. CDR3 length: 15 residues. Germline V lookup: CDR1 LGHNA, CDR2 YSLEER. V was clipped by 6 bases and J by 1 base, with 16 bases between them. The CDR3 region is CASSPFSGPSYEQYF. The CDR3 DNA is TGCGCCAGCAGTCCATTTTCCGGACCGTCCTACGAGCAGTACTTC.

This clone was recorded once. V is TRBV7-2 and J is TRBJ1-1; a weak D match, TRBD1 (5 bases). The CDR3 runs to 15 residues. Deletions cut 2 bases from V and 0 bases from J, with 10 bases between. Germline V gene sequence: CDR1 SGHTA, CDR2 FQGNSA. CDR3 DNA: TGTGCCAGCAGCTTAATCAGGGAGATGAACACTGAAGCTTTCTTT. Its translation is CASSLIREMNTEAFF.

V gene TRBV19 combines with J gene TRBJ1-2; D gene unclear. Germline loops: CDR1 LNHDA, CDR2 SQIVND (reference sequence). The CDR3 runs 13 residues. The ends were cut back, 3 bases at V and 4 bases at J, with 9 bases in the middle. The CDR3 coding sequence is TGTGCCAGTAGTATGAAGGGTATCTATGGCTACACCTTC. It translates to CASSMKGIYGYTF. Combining the CDR3 with reference TRBV19 and TRBJ1-2 gives the whole variable domain DGGITQSPKYLFRKEGQNVTLSCEQNLNHDAMYWYRQDPGQGLRLIYYSQIVNDFQKGDIAEGYSVSREKKESFPLTVTSAQKNPTAFYLCASSMKGIYGYTFGSGTRLTVV.

The chain links TRBV6-1 to TRBJ1-2; D call uncertain. The CDR3 extends over 15 amino acids. V lost 1 base, J lost 2 bases, and 11 bases lay in between. The germline CDR1 and CDR2 sequences are MNHNS and SASEGT. The CDR3 coding sequence is TGTGCCAGCAGTGAAGGGCAGATAAGAAACTATGGCTACACCTTC. This encodes CASSEGQIRNYGYTF.

This chain joins TRBV19 and TRBJ2-5; D may correspond to TRBD1 or TRBD2 (5 bases each). CDR1 and CDR2 (germline): LNHDA, SQIVND (reference sequence). The CDR3 covers 13 residues. Trimming stripped 9 bases from V and 4 bases from J, with 15 bases between. The chain's CDR3 is CASLGPLGETQYF. The CDR3 region has the DNA TGTGCCAGCTTGGGACCACTCGGAGAGACCCAGTACTTC.

This clone has just one count. The genes are TRBV9 and TRBJ2-1; no firm D call. Germline V gene sequence: CDR1 SGDLS, CDR2 YYNGEE. There are 15 residues in the CDR3. V lost 0 bases to trimming and J lost 0 bases, with 7 bases between them. The CDR3 loop reads CASSVVADSYNEQFF. For the CDR3, the DNA is TGTGCCAGCAGCGTAGTGGCAGACTCCTACAATGAGCAGTTCTTC.

The genes are TRBV9 and TRBJ1-1; maybe TRBD1 (5 bases). The V gene's germline CDR1 is SGDLS and CDR2 YYNGEE. Trimming cost V 0 bases and J 0 bases, with 12 bases left between them. This CDR3 is 16 amino acids long. The DNA of the CDR3 is TGTGCCAGCAGCGTAGTGGGGGGTCCGTTGAACACTGAAGCTTTCTTT. Its protein is CASSVVGGPLNTEAFF.

V is TRBV14 and J is TRBJ1-1, with a tentative D call TRBD1 (5 bases). V shed 3 bases and J shed 0 bases, with 14 bases lying between them. Germline loops: CDR1 SGHDN, CDR2 FVKESK. This CDR3 has 16 amino acids. CDR3 sequence reads: CASSQGGEGLNTEAFF. The CDR3, as DNA: TGTGCCAGCAGCCAGGGGGGAGAGGGGCTGAACACTGAAGCTTTCTTT.

This rearrangement joins TRBV27 to TRBJ2-7, with 8 bases identical to TRBD1. CDR1 and CDR2 from the germline V gene are MNHEY and SMNVEV (reference sequence). The length of the CDR3 is 15 residues. V trimming: 8 bases; J trimming: 2 bases; junction bases outside the gene matches: 11. The CDR3 DNA follows: TGTGCCAGCCACCGGCTGGGACAGGAGACCTACGAGCAGTACTTC. Translating it yields CASHRLGQETYEQYF.

The chain couples TRBV27 to TRBJ2-1; 16 positions match TRBD2. With 5 bases clipped from V and 7 bases from J, the junction kept 5 bases outside the gene matches. The germline V gene encodes CDR1 MNHEY and CDR2 SMNVEV (reference sequence). This CDR3 is 16 amino acids long. This CDR3 is CASSLGLAGGPNEQFF. The CDR3 DNA sequence: TGTGCCAGCAGTCTGGGACTAGCGGGAGGGCCAAATGAGCAGTTCTTC.

Remarks on this clone: Within the sample, other DNA sequences also encode this same CDR3. This chain links TRBV29-1 with TRBJ1-4; D is undetermined. Germline-derived CDR1 and CDR2 are SQVTM and ANQGSEA. This CDR3 comprises 13 residues. Trimming removed 6 bases at V and 0 bases at J, with 8 bases between. The chain's CDR3 is CSVLTATNEKLFF. CDR3 bases: TGCAGCGTCCTGACGGCAACTAATGAAAAACTGTTTTTT.

The chain couples TRBV9 to TRBJ2-2; TRBD1 agrees at 7 bases. Germline lookup yields CDR1 SGDLS and CDR2 YYNGEE. V lost 0 bases and J lost 0; bases outside the gene matches: 5. The length of the CDR3 is 17 residues. In nucleotides, the CDR3 is TGTGCCAGCAGCGTAGAGGGACAGACAGCGAACACCGGGGAGCTGTTTTTT. Encoded protein: CASSVEGQTANTGELFF.

The chain links TRBV9 to TRBJ2-2; 9 positions agree with TRBD1. Trimming removed 1 base from V and 4 bases from J; junction bases left unmatched: 2. Germline CDR1 reads SGDLS; CDR2 reads YYNGEE. The CDR3 is 15 amino acids. The chain's CDR3 is CASSVKGQGTGELFF. The CDR3 DNA reads TGTGCCAGCAGCGTAAAGGGACAGGGCACCGGGGAGCTGTTTTTT.